Listed here are 23 T cell receptor beta chains from one sample, sequenced in a study of blood T cell repertoires in COVID-19. Method: immunoSEQ multiplex PCR; TCRdb's copy keeps in-frame clones and lacks some. This table has almost 200,000 clones, 70% to 90% appearing once. The sample taken for sequencing was peripheral blood. The source is a woman aged 70 to 79 with acute or convalescent COVID-19.

This chain uses TRBV6-5 with TRBJ1-6; D is possibly TRBD1 (6 bases). The CDR3 length is 14 residues. V gave up 7 bases and J gave up 7 bases, with 14 bases separating them. Looked up from germline, CDR1 is MNHEY and CDR2 is SVGAGI. DNA of the CDR3: TGTGCCAGCATGCCCCCGCAGGGGAATTCACCCCTCCACTTT. Translation gives CASMPPQGNSPLHF.

The V gene is TRBV10-3, the J gene TRBJ1-2; TRBD1 agrees at 10 bases. Unmatched junction bases numbered 4, after V lost 6 bases and J lost 3 bases. CDR3 length: 14 residues. The germline V gene encodes CDR1 ENHRY and CDR2 SYGVKD. CDR3 coding DNA: TGTGCCATCAGCCGGGACAGGGGACACTATGGCTACACCTTC. As protein: CAISRDRGHYGYTF.

The rearrangement links TRBV7-2 to TRBJ1-6; TRBD1 might be the D (5 bases). The germline V gene encodes CDR1 SGHTA and CDR2 FQGNSA. The CDR3 contains 16 residues. With 1 base removed from V and 4 bases from J, the gap between germline ends came to 11 bases. The CDR3 loop reads CASSLGQRGYNSPLHF. The CDR3 DNA reads TGTGCCAGCAGCTTAGGGCAAAGGGGATATAATTCACCCCTCCACTTT.

V and J are TRBV28 and TRBJ2-7, with TRBD2 matching over 7 bases. After removal of 6 bases from V and 4 bases from J, the junction contained 12 bases not matched to a gene. Germline loops: CDR1 MDHEN, CDR2 SYDVKM. The length of the CDR3 is 15 residues. Here the CDR3 DNA reads TGTGCCAGCAGCCTGTCGGGAGGAGGGAAGTACGAGCAGTACTTC. As protein: CASSLSGGGKYEQYF.

This chain connects TRBV27 to TRBJ1-2, with unresolved D. The CDR3 spans 14 residues. The ends were cut back, 5 bases at V and 4 bases at J, with 14 bases in the middle. Germline CDR1 MNHEY, CDR2 SMNVEV (reference sequence). CDR3: CASSPRGGPYGYTF. DNA of the CDR3: TGTGCCAGCAGTCCCCGTGGAGGGCCCTATGGCTACACCTTC.

V usage is TRBV6-5 and J usage is TRBJ2-2; 7 nucleotides align to TRBD1. The germline gives CDR1 MNHEY, CDR2 SVGAGI. The V segment lost 6 bases and the J segment 0 bases; nucleotides outside the gene matches: 4. The CDR3 has 15 amino acids. CDR3 DNA: TGTGCCAGCAGGCCCGGGACAGCGAACACCGGGGAGCTGTTTTTT. Its translation: CASRPGTANTGELFF.

The rearrangement uses TRBV27 and TRBJ2-2; tentative D call: TRBD1 (5 bases). V was shortened by 6 bases and J by 0 bases, with 14 bases between the two germline ends. This CDR3 is built from 16 residues. Germline CDR1 reads MNHEY; CDR2 reads SMNVEV (reference sequence). The CDR3 nucleotides are TGTGCCAGCAGGTCGGGTGGCAGGGCGAACACCGGGGAGCTGTTTTTT. Amino acids: CASRSGGRANTGELFF.

The rearrangement uses TRBV3-1 (or the pseudogene TRBV3-2) and TRBJ2-7; 8 bases are a match to TRBD1. Germline CDR1 reads LGHDT; CDR2 reads YNNKEL (reference sequence). V trimming: 2 bases; J trimming: 0 bases; junction bases outside the gene matches: 3. The CDR3 covers 15 residues. The CDR3 DNA reads TGTGCCAGCAGCCAAATAGGACAGGGCTCCTACGAGCAGTACTTC. Amino acids: CASSQIGQGSYEQYF.

This rearrangement joins TRBV9 to TRBJ2-5; D may be TRBD1 (5 bases). Trimming took off 0 bases at V and 3 bases at J, with 15 bases between the two ends. The CDR3 has 16 amino acids. Germline CDR1 SGDLS, CDR2 YYNGEE. CDR3 DNA sequence: TGTGCCAGCAGCGTAGGCGGAGTGGGGCCCGAAGAGACCCAGTACTTC. Amino acid sequence: CASSVGGVGPEETQYF.

CDR3 residues: CASSSTRDSSYEQYF. The CDR3, as DNA: TGTGCCAGCAGTTCCACCCGGGACAGCTCCTACGAGCAGTACTTC. V usage is TRBV6-5 and J usage is TRBJ2-7; 7 bases match TRBD1. V was pared by 4 bases and J by 0 bases, with 6 bases of the junction left unmatched. Germline values: CDR1 MNHEY, CDR2 SVGAGI. This CDR3 comprises 15 residues.

The V call is TRBV5-1, the J call TRBJ1-6; D is unresolved. The CDR3 sequence is 13 residues long. Trimming stripped 2 bases from V and 8 bases from J, with 8 bases between. Germline V gives CDR1 SGHRS, CDR2 YFSETQ. CDR3 protein: CASSFNRDSPLHF. The CDR3 DNA reads TGCGCCAGCAGCTTTAACCGGGATTCACCCCTCCACTTT.

Note on this clone: Other DNA sequences within the sample encode an identical CDR3. The chain has TRBV5-1 and TRBJ2-3, with D possibly matching TRBD1 (6 bases). V was pared by 0 bases and J by 1 base, with 9 bases between. Germline V gene data show CDR1 as SGHRS and CDR2 as YFSETQ. This CDR3 has 15 residues. This CDR3 is CASSLAGDRTDTQYF. The DNA for the CDR3 is TGCGCCAGCAGCTTGGCAGGGGACCGCACAGATACGCAGTATTTT.

V is TRBV9 and J is TRBJ2-1, with TRBD2 matching over 13 bases. The CDR3 covers 17 residues. V gave up 4 bases and J gave up 5 bases; unmatched junction bases: 9. Germline V gene sequence: CDR1 SGDLS, CDR2 YYNGEE. The CDR3 reads CASSLELAGGDHNEQFF. CDR3 sequence (DNA): TGTGCCAGCAGCCTCGAACTAGCGGGAGGGGACCACAATGAGCAGTTCTTC.

The chain has TRBV5-1 and TRBJ2-1; TRBD2 aligns across 16 bases. The CDR3 has 17 residues. CDR1 and CDR2 (germline): SGHRS, YFSETQ. J gave up 9 bases and V 4 bases, and 10 bases lay outside the gene matches. The CDR3 reads CASSRGTSGRGGGEQFF. As DNA, the CDR3 is TGCGCCAGCAGCCGCGGGACTAGCGGGAGGGGAGGGGGTGAGCAGTTCTTC.

The rearrangement links TRBV25-1 to TRBJ1-1; D is perhaps TRBD1 (6 bases). The CDR3 sequence is 14 residues long. The germline V gene has CDR1 MGHDK and CDR2 SYGVNS. V lost 4 bases, J lost 4 bases, and 13 bases lay in between. The CDR3 DNA reads as TGTGCCAGCAGTGCAGGGGAGTTCGGCACTGAAGCTTTCTTT. This codes for CASSAGEFGTEAFF.

This sequence joins TRBV9 and TRBJ2-5, with TRBD2 matching 10 bases. Germline V gene data show CDR1 as SGDLS and CDR2 as YYNGEE. V gave up 2 bases and J gave up 5 bases; unmatched junction bases: 12. The CDR3 sequence is 17 residues long. CDR3 sequence reads: CASSVGLLAGVGETQYF. DNA of the CDR3: TGTGCCAGCAGCGTTGGGTTGCTAGCGGGAGTTGGCGAGACCCAGTACTTC.

The rearrangement links TRBV5-1 to TRBJ1-4, with D uncertain. The CDR3 sequence is 16 residues long. The V gene lost 4 bases and the J gene lost 5 bases, with 18 bases spanning the gap. From germline, CDR1 is SGHRS and CDR2 YFSETQ. CDR3 nucleotide sequence: TGCGCCAGCAGCCTGAGGGTTGCGGCAGAAAATGAAAAACTGTTTTTT. Residues: CASSLRVAAENEKLFF.

The chain carries TRBV5-4 and TRBJ2-4; TRBD2 aligns across 7 bases. Germline V gives CDR1 SGHNT, CDR2 YYREEE (reference sequence). V lost 4 bases to trimming and J lost 6 bases; unmatched junction nucleotides: 10. The CDR3 contains 15 residues. CDR3 region: CASSPTSGRGNIQYF. As DNA, the CDR3 is TGTGCCAGCAGCCCTACAAGTGGGAGGGGAAACATTCAGTACTTC.

The chain joins TRBV7-2 to TRBJ2-5, with 8 bases that match TRBD1. Trimming removed 1 base from V and 5 bases from J; junction bases left unmatched: 6. Germline V CDR1 and CDR2: SGHTA, FQGNSA. The CDR3 runs to 15 residues. CDR3 sequence (DNA): TGTGCCAGCAGCTTAGGACAGGGGATAGGGGAGACCCAGTACTTC. Its translation: CASSLGQGIGETQYF.

This clone turned up a few times. The gene calls are TRBV6-2 or TRBV6-3 and TRBJ2-1; no definite D call. Deletions cut 2 bases from V and 0 bases from J, with 14 bases between. CDR1 is MNHEY and CDR2 is SVGEGT in the germline V gene. The CDR3 sequence is 17 residues long. For the CDR3, the DNA is TGTGCCAGCAGTTACAGGAGACGAACAAGCTCCTACAATGAGCAGTTCTTC. It yields the protein CASSYRRRTSSYNEQFF.

The CDR3 is CASSLGQRADTQYF. In DNA form, the CDR3 reads TGCGCCAGCAGCCTAGGACAGAGGGCAGATACGCAGTATTTT. The chain recombines TRBV5-1 with TRBJ2-3; D possibly corresponds to TRBD1 (6 bases). The length of the CDR3 is 14 residues. Trimming left V 4 bases short and J 4 bases short, with 13 bases between. Germline V gives CDR1 SGHRS, CDR2 YFSETQ.

The chain joins TRBV18 to TRBJ2-3; D is perhaps TRBD2 (5 bases). Germline-derived CDR1 and CDR2 are KGHSH and LQKENI. V shed 3 bases and J shed 2 bases, with 15 bases lying between them. The CDR3 contains 16 residues. The CDR3 coding sequence is TGTGCCAGCTCACCCGTACAACTAGAAAACACAGATACGCAGTATTTT. Translated: CASSPVQLENTDTQYF.

This clone came up once. This sequence joins TRBV2 and TRBJ1-1; 10 positions agree with TRBD1. Germline V gene data show CDR1 as SNHLY and CDR2 as FYNNEI. There are 15 residues in the CDR3. After removal of 4 bases from V and 4 bases from J, the junction contained 6 bases not matched to a gene. CDR3 in DNA: TGTGCCAGCAGTGGGGGTGGACAGGGGGGCACTGAAGCTTTCTTT. Amino acid sequence: CASSGGGQGGTEAFF.